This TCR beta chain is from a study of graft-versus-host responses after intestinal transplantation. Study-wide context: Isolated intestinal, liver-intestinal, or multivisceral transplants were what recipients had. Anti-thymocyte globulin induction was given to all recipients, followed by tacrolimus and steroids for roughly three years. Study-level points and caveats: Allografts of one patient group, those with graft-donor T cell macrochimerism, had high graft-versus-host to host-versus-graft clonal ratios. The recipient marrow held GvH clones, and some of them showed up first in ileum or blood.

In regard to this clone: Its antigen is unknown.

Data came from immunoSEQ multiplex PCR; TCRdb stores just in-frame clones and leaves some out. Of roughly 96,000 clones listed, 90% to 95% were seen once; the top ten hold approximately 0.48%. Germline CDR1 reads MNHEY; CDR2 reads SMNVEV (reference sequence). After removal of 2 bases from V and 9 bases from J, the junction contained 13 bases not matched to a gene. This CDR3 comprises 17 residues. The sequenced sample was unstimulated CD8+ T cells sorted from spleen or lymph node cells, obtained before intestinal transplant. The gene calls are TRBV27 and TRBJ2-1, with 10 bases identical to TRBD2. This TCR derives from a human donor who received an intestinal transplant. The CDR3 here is CASSLGRGLAMQGEQFF. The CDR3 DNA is TGTGCCAGCAGTTTAGGTAGGGGACTAGCGATGCAAGGTGAGCAGTTCTTC.